This TCR beta chain originates from a study of post-analysis software for immune sequencing data. Study-level findings and limits: Versus controls, multiple sclerosis patients showed significantly lower diversity (normalized Chao1). When patients were compared with controls, a handful of TRBV segments were more frequent, TRBV5-6, TRBV5-1 and TRBV20-1 among them.

As for this clonotype: Its antigen is unknown.

The V gene's germline CDR1 is SGHRS and CDR2 YFSETQ. CDR3 length equals 19 residues. V lost 4 bases to trimming and J lost 5 bases; unmatched junction nucleotides: 20. Unique molecular identifiers were built into the TCR beta cDNA libraries. Out of about 0.95 to 10 million T cells, a few hundred thousand cDNA molecules were generated. TCRdb processed the PCR reads anew with MiXCR; each CDR3 protein has one entry. Of 750,000 to 950,000 distinct CDR3 sequences listed, approximately 53% were seen once; the top ten hold around 4.5%. The specimen sequenced was blood. The chain carries TRBV5-1 and TRBJ2-1, with 8 bases fitting TRBD2. The sequence came from a girl between 5 and 17 years old with multiple sclerosis. For the CDR3, the DNA is TGCGCCAGCAGCAAGGGAGCCGCTAGCGGGCGCATTAGCGACAATGAGCAGTTCTTC. This codes for CASSKGAASGRISDNEQFF.